Listed below are T cell receptor beta chains from one sample, sequenced in a study of OX40 agonist ivuxolimab in advanced cancers. Assay: immunoSEQ multiplex PCR; the TCRdb copy retains only in-frame clones and omits some. The table has roughly 75,000 clones, 75% to 90% seen once. This sample comprised CD4+ or CD8+ T cells sorted from blood, obtained in a trial of the OX40 agonist ivuxolimab. The receptors were gathered from an adult with an advanced solid tumor such as melanoma, head and neck, liver or kidney cancer. The CDR3 runs from the conserved cysteine through the conserved F or W. A D gene is named only where the DNA matches it firmly. The listing skips clone size in some rows; elsewhere it reads once, few, many or a size class.

clone_size: .
d_call: .
j_call: TRBJ1-4
v_call: TRBV5-6
cdr3_nt: TGTGCCAGCAGCGGGCCTGAGAAGGGACGGGATGAAAAACTGTTTTTT
cdr3_aa: CASSGPEKGRDEKLFF

clone_size: .
d_call: TRBD2
j_call: TRBJ2-3
v_call: TRBV13
cdr3_nt: TGTGCCAGCCGAACCCGGACTAGCGGGGTAGGCACAGATACGCAGTATTTT
cdr3_aa: CASRTRTSGVGTDTQYF

clone_size: .
d_call: .
j_call: TRBJ1-2
v_call: TRBV27
cdr3_nt: TGTGCCAGTTCCGGGACCGGCTATGGCTACACCTTC
cdr3_aa: CASSGTGYGYTF

clone_size: .
d_call: .
j_call: TRBJ2-7
v_call: TRBV28
cdr3_nt: TGTGCCAGCAGTCTCCGTGCAGGGGCCTCCTACGAGCAGTACTTC
cdr3_aa: CASSLRAGASYEQYF

clone_size: once
d_call: .
j_call: TRBJ2-2
v_call: TRBV2
cdr3_nt: TGTGCCAGCAGCCCGACTATTACCGGGGAGCTGTTTTTT
cdr3_aa: CASSPTITGELFF

clone_size: .
d_call: .
j_call: TRBJ1-6
v_call: TRBV2
cdr3_nt: TGTGCCTTCCGACTGGGGAATAATTCACCCCTCCACTTT
cdr3_aa: CAFRLGNNSPLHF

clone_size: once
d_call: TRBD1
j_call: TRBJ2-3
v_call: TRBV7-3
cdr3_nt: TGTGCCAGCAGCACAGGGGTGGACACAGATACGCAGTATTTT
cdr3_aa: CASSTGVDTDTQYF

clone_size: .
d_call: .
j_call: TRBJ1-2
v_call: TRBV7-2
cdr3_nt: TGTGCCAGCAGGCTGAGCCAGGAGAATAACTATGGCTACACCTTC
cdr3_aa: CASRLSQENNYGYTF

clone_size: .
d_call: TRBD1
j_call: TRBJ2-5
v_call: TRBV28
cdr3_nt: TGTGCCAGCAGCCCTTGGGGACAGGGGGCGGGAGAGACCCAGTACTTC
cdr3_aa: CASSPWGQGAGETQYF

clone_size: .
d_call: .
j_call: TRBJ1-1
v_call: TRBV18
cdr3_nt: TGTGCCAGCTCATCCCGGACAGCAGACGATAACACTGAAGCTTTCTTT
cdr3_aa: CASSSRTADDNTEAFF

clone_size: .
d_call: .
j_call: TRBJ1-4
v_call: TRBV29-1
cdr3_nt: TGCAGCGTTGAAACGGGGGGCTCAAATGAAAAACTGTTTTTT
cdr3_aa: CSVETGGSNEKLFF

clone_size: .
d_call: TRBD1
j_call: TRBJ1-4
v_call: TRBV19
cdr3_nt: TGTGCCAGTAGTTCGGGACAGGGACTTGAAAAACTGTTTTTT
cdr3_aa: CASSSGQGLEKLFF

clone_size: .
d_call: .
j_call: TRBJ2-2
v_call: TRBV7-9
cdr3_nt: TGTGCCAGCAGCCGCAAACGACAGAACACCGGGGAGCTGTTTTTT
cdr3_aa: CASSRKRQNTGELFF

clone_size: .
d_call: .
j_call: TRBJ1-2
v_call: TRBV5-4
cdr3_nt: TGTGCCAGCAGCTTATTGGAGGGTGCATATGGCTACACCTTC
cdr3_aa: CASSLLEGAYGYTF

clone_size: .
d_call: TRBD2
j_call: TRBJ2-3
v_call: TRBV30
cdr3_nt: TGTGCCTGGAGTGGGCTAGCGGTGGGCGGGGATACGCAGTATTTT
cdr3_aa: CAWSGLAVGGDTQYF

clone_size: once
d_call: .
j_call: TRBJ2-1
v_call: TRBV15
cdr3_nt: TGTGCCACCAGCAGAACAGGGTCTAATGAGCAGTTCTTC
cdr3_aa: CATSRTGSNEQFF

clone_size: .
d_call: .
j_call: TRBJ2-3
v_call: TRBV2
cdr3_nt: TGTGCCAGCAGTGTTAATCGGCCAGATACGCAGTATTTT
cdr3_aa: CASSVNRPDTQYF

clone_size: .
d_call: .
j_call: TRBJ1-2
v_call: TRBV4-3
cdr3_nt: TGCGCCAGCAGCCAAGTCTATCGGGACCCCTATGGCTACACCTTC
cdr3_aa: CASSQVYRDPYGYTF

clone_size: .
d_call: .
j_call: TRBJ1-1
v_call: TRBV6-5
cdr3_nt: TGTGCCACCACCCGGGACCGCGAGAACACTGAAGCTTTCTTT
cdr3_aa: CATTRDRENTEAFF

clone_size: .
d_call: .
j_call: TRBJ1-6
v_call: TRBV30
cdr3_nt: TGTGCCTGGACCAAACGGGGGGGGGAGTCACCCCTCCACTTT
cdr3_aa: CAWTKRGGESPLHF

clone_size: once
d_call: TRBD1
j_call: TRBJ2-3
v_call: TRBV6-1
cdr3_nt: TGTGCCAGCAACAGGGGGGCCATTGATACGCAGTATTTT
cdr3_aa: CASNRGAIDTQYF

clone_size: few
d_call: TRBD1
j_call: TRBJ2-7
v_call: TRBV2
cdr3_nt: TGTGCCAGCACCTCCTCAGGGGGAAGTTTCGACGAGCAGTACTTC
cdr3_aa: CASTSSGGSFDEQYF

clone_size: .
d_call: .
j_call: TRBJ2-5
v_call: TRBV20-1
cdr3_nt: TGCCCGGGAAAAGAGACCCAGTACTTC
cdr3_aa: CPGKETQYF

clone_size: .
d_call: .
j_call: TRBJ2-5
v_call: TRBV5-6
cdr3_nt: TGTGCCAGCAGCTCCTCTAGGAGGGGGGAGACCCAGTACTTC
cdr3_aa: CASSSSRRGETQYF

clone_size: .
d_call: .
j_call: TRBJ2-1
v_call: TRBV5-4
cdr3_nt: TGTGCCAGCAGCCAGGACCTCGGGCCGGACCCGGGGAATGAGCAGTTCTTC
cdr3_aa: CASSQDLGPDPGNEQFF

clone_size: .
d_call: .
j_call: TRBJ1-3
v_call: TRBV19
cdr3_nt: TGTGCCAGTTCGGCGACAGTCTCTGGAAACACCATATATTTT
cdr3_aa: CASSATVSGNTIYF